Described below is a single T cell receptor (beta chain) sequence and its context. Its antigen remains unknown. This table comes from immunoSEQ multiplex PCR, and its TCRdb copy is limited to in-frame clones, with some not included. In the table there are about 110,000 clones, 80% to 90% of which are singletons. The CDR3 extends over 15 amino acids. CDR1 SGHNT and CDR2 YYREEE come from the germline V gene (reference sequence). The V gene lost 2 bases and the J gene lost 1 base, with 10 bases spanning the gap. The sample comes from a study of T cell responses to AZD1222 COVID-19 vaccine. Whole-study results and caveats: Spike-wide vaccine-associated CD4 TCRs dominated at 160-218 and 743-854. Among AZD1222 vaccinees, only 5 to 7 were seropositive at baseline.

V and J are TRBV5-4 and TRBJ2-1; D perhaps matches TRBD2 (5 bases). Specimen: peripheral blood, collected on day 0 of AZD1222 vaccination. The source of this sequence is an adult in good health. The CDR3 nucleotides are TGTGCCAGCAGCTTACGGAGCGGATCCTACAATGAGCAGTTCTTC. Its translation is CASSLRSGSYNEQFF.